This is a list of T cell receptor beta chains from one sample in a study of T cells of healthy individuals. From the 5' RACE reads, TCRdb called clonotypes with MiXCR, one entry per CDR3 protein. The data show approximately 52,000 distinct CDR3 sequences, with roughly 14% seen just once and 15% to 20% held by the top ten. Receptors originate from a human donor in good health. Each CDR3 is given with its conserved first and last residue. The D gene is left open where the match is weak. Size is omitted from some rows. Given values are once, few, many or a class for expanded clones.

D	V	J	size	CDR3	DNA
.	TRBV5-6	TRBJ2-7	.	CASSLGPGLEQYF	TGTGCCAGCAGCTTGGGTCCGGGGCTTGAGCAGTACTTC
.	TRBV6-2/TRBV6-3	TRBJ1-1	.	CASSWESNTGSYTEAFF	TGTGCCAGCAGTTGGGAGAGTAATACAGGGAGCTACACTGAAGCTTTCTTT
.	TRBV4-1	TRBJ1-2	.	CASSQDPAGTGNYGYTF	TGCGCCAGCAGCCAAGACCCGGCAGGGACGGGAAACTATGGCTACACCTTC
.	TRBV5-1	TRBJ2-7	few	CASSSLDEQYF	TGCGCCAGCAGCTCATTGGACGAGCAGTACTTC
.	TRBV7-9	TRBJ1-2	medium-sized	CASGGGYGYTF	TGTGCCAGCGGGGGAGGGTACGGCTACACCTTC
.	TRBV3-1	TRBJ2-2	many	CASSLGGARTGELFF	TGTGCCAGCAGCCTAGGGGGGGCCAGGACCGGGGAGCTGTTTTTT
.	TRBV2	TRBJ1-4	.	CASSGIRTAATNEKLFF	TGTGCCAGCAGTGGGATCCGGACCGCTGCGACTAATGAAAAACTGTTTTTT
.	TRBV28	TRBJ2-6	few	CASSFGSGANVLTF	TGTGCCAGCAGTTTCGGTTCTGGGGCCAACGTCCTGACTTTC
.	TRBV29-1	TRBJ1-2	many	CSVGTERGYTF	TGCAGCGTTGGGACAGAGCGAGGCTACACCTTC
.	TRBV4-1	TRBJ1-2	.	CASSQITNNYGYTF	TGCGCCAGCAGCCAAATCACGAATAACTATGGCTACACCTTC
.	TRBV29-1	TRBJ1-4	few	CSVATGEGQRLFF	TGCAGCGTAGCGACGGGCGAAGGTCAGCGGCTGTTTTTT
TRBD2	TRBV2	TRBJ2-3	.	CASSRGLETDTQYF	TGTGCCAGCAGTCGTGGACTAGAGACAGATACGCAGTATTTT
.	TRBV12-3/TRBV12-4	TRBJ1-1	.	CASSLARFVRRSEAFF	TGTGCCAGCAGTTTAGCCCGATTCGTGAGACGATCAGAAGCTTTCTTT
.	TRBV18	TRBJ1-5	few	CASSPLGREEPQHF	TGTGCCAGCTCACCGTTGGGGCGGGAAGAGCCCCAGCATTTT
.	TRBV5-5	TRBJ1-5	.	CASSLAQGDQPQHF	TGTGCCAGCAGCTTGGCGCAGGGAGACCAGCCCCAGCATTTT
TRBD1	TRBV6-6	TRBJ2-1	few	CASSYPPTGENEQFF	TGTGCCAGCAGTTACCCACCGACAGGGGAGAATGAGCAGTTCTTC
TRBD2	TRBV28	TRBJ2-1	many	CASMAGTSGRGRVF	TGTGCCTCTATGGCGGGGACTAGCGGGAGAGGGCGGGTCTTC
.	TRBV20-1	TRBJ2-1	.	CSARDGGGGYNEQFF	TGCAGTGCTAGAGATGGTGGAGGGGGCTACAATGAGCAGTTCTTC
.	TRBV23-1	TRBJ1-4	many	CASFPGVSGNEKLFF	TGCGCCAGCTTCCCCGGGGTATCGGGGAATGAAAAACTGTTTTTT
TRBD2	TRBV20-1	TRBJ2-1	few	CSARSGGLYNEQFF	TGCAGTGCTAGAAGCGGGGGTCTCTACAATGAGCAGTTCTTC
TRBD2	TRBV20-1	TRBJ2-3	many	CSGSGSDYTQYF	TGCAGTGGTAGCGGGAGTGATTATACGCAGTATTTT
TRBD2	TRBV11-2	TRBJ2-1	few	CASSRPSGGPFSYNEQFF	TGTGCCAGCAGTCGCCCTAGCGGGGGGCCCTTCAGCTACAATGAGCAGTTCTTC
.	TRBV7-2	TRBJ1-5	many	CASSSRQNQPQHF	TGTGCCAGCAGCTCTCGACAGAATCAGCCCCAGCATTTT
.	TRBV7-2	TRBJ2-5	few	CASSLVGQETQYF	TGTGCCAGCAGCTTAGTAGGGCAAGAGACCCAGTACTTC
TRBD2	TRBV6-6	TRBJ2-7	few	CASRWEGSSYEQYF	TGTGCCAGCAGATGGGAGGGGAGCTCCTACGAGCAGTACTTC
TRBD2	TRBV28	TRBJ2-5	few	CAILTSGQETQYF	TGTGCCATCCTGACTAGCGGCCAAGAGACCCAGTACTTC
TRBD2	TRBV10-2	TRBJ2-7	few	CASSGLARYEQYF	TGCGCCAGCAGTGGACTAGCCCGATACGAGCAGTACTTC
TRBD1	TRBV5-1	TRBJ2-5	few	CASSPGTAQETQYF	TGCGCCAGCAGCCCCGGGACAGCTCAAGAGACCCAGTACTTC
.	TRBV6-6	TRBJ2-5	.	CASSLEQETQYF	TGTGCCAGCAGTTTGGAACAAGAGACCCAGTACTTC
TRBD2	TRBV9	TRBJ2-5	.	CASSVASGYQETQYF	TGTGCCAGCAGCGTAGCTAGCGGGTACCAAGAGACCCAGTACTTC
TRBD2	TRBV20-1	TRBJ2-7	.	CSARGPTSGRDEQYF	TGCAGTGCTAGAGGTCCGACTAGCGGGAGGGACGAGCAGTACTTC
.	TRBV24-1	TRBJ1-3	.	CAPRLAATGNTIYF	TGTGCCCCACGCCTCGCGGCAACTGGAAACACCATATATTTT
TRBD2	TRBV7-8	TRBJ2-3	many	CASSAGGGEGTDTQYF	TGTGCCAGCAGCGCCGGGGGGGGGGAAGGTACAGATACGCAGTATTTT